These 5 T cell receptor beta chains were sequenced from one sample in a study of tissue T cells after allogeneic stem cell transplantation. Here immunoSEQ multiplex PCR was the method, and the copy in TCRdb shows in-frame clones only, minus some. The sample includes tens of thousands of clones, about three quarters of them seen just once. The specimen sequenced was sorted cells pooled from one or two spleens. These receptors were taken from a pool of C57BL/6 mice in good health.

In the case of this clone: The genes and germline here are from mouse. The read gets to within 1 residue of the CDR3 end, and the germline J gene fills in the rest. This chain uses TRBV13-2 with TRBJ2-5; D is undetermined. The CDR3 is 13 amino acids. Trimming stripped 2 bases from V and 7 bases from J, with 11 bases between. From germline, CDR1 is NNHNN and CDR2 SYGAGS (reference sequence). The CDR3 bases that were read are TGTGCCAGCGGTGAGAAAGGGAGAAACACCCAGTAC. Its translation is CASGEKGRNTQY. The entire CDR3 reads CASGEKGRNTQYF.

With respect to this clone: The gene names here belong to mouse. The read gets to within 1 residue of the CDR3 end, and the germline J gene fills in the rest. The V gene is TRBV23, the J gene TRBJ1-1; the table's TRBD1 call for D was not verified on the DNA. Germline V gene data show CDR1 as KGHTA and CDR2 as FQNQQP. This CDR3 is built from 14 residues. The CDR3 reads CSSSQGTGDTEVFF. The CDR3 bases that were read are TGCTCCAGCAGTCAAGGGACAGGGGACACAGAAGTCTTC. The whole variable domain, filled in from reference TRBV23 and TRBJ1-1, reads DAAVTQKPRYLIKMKGQEAEMKCIPEKGHTAVFWYQQKQSKELKFLIYFQNQQPLDQIDMVKERFSAVCPSSSLCSLGIRTCEAEDSALYLCSSSQGTGDTEVFFGKGTRLTVV.

On this clone: Each gene name is a mouse one. From the germline J gene comes the end of the CDR3, since the read stops 1 residue before it. The chain has TRBV12-1 and TRBJ2-5; D is uncertain. Trimming took 0 bases from V and 4 from J, leaving 1 base between them. The germline gives CDR1 SGHSN, CDR2 HYEKVE. CDR3 size: 11 residues. This chain's CDR3 is CASSLEDTQYF. The covered CDR3 bases are TGTGCCAGCTCTCTCGAAGACACCCAGTAC.

In regard to this clone: Mouse gene names apply. The read finishes 1 residue shy of the CDR3 end, and the germline J gene is used to complete it. This chain uses TRBV13-2 with TRBJ2-5; 11 bases map to TRBD2. CDR1 is NNHNN, CDR2 SYGAGS, per germline (reference sequence). The CDR3 sequence is 15 residues long. J was trimmed by 2 bases and V by 2 bases; bases with no gene match: 1. The CDR3 loop is CASGEGLGVQDTQYF. The sequenced CDR3 bases are TGTGCCAGCGGTGAGGGACTGGGGGTCCAAGACACCCAGTAC.

This clone showed up just once. Genes and germline come from the mouse. Read sequence stops 1 residue before the CDR3 end, and the germline J gene provides the missing end. The chain uses TRBV20 and TRBJ1-1; D perhaps matches TRBD1 (5 bases). Germline V gene data show CDR1 as GFQATS and CDR2 as STVNSAI. The CDR3 has 10 residues. V was trimmed by 4 bases and J by 6 bases, leaving 6 bases between them. CDR3 DNA (partial): TGTGGTGCTAAGGGACCAGAAGTCTTC. Translation gives CGAKGPEVF. The full CDR3 protein is CGAKGPEVFF.